This T cell receptor beta chain derives from a study of human T cells and chemical hapten exposure. Across the whole study: Investigators sensitized 2 cm by 2 cm of upper inner arm skin with 2% DPC.

This clonotype has more than one count but fewer than ten. The time point was: patch test 1, 2 weeks after DPC sensitization. Treatment denoted: therapeutic diphenylcyclopropenone sensitization with weekly scalp DPC. Participating donors were patients with alopecia, aged 18 to 70 years, considered appropriate candidates for DPC. Total RNA was extracted from unfractionated whole blood. TCRdb re-derived calls from the RACE reads in MiXCR, one entry per CDR3 protein. The sample gives approximately 400,000 distinct CDR3 sequences, roughly 5% of which show up once; under 3% is in the top ten. Germline V lookup: CDR1 ENHRY, CDR2 SYGVKD. The length of the CDR3 is 16 residues. Trimming stripped 0 bases from V and 4 bases from J, with 14 bases between.

The sequenced sample was whole blood, obtained in connection with sensitization to the hapten diphenylcyclopropenone (DPC). The chain is built from TRBV10-3 and TRBJ2-3; D remains ambiguous. The receptor's source is a woman aged 45-65 years with alopecia areata. Some clones in this sample may be carry-over from other donors' samples. The CDR3 nucleotides read TGTGCCATCAGTGAGTCAGGGTGGGAAAGGTCAGATACGCAGTATTTT. Translation: CAISESGWERSDTQYF.